This T cell receptor beta chain was recorded in a study of CXCR3-negative and CXCR3-positive naive CD8 T cells. With UMI labels, 5' RACE was used to prepare the TRB cDNA libraries. TCRdb reprocessed the 5' RACE reads, keeping one entry per CDR3 protein, no DNA. Its clone listing holds around 120,000 distinct CDR3 sequences. Among CD8+ T cells, naive ones were CD45RO-CCR7+CD27+CD95-. As concerns this clonotype: Its antigen is currently unknown.

The CDR3 runs 15 residues. Germline CDR1 SGHDN, CDR2 FVKESK. Whole-study findings and limits: Cryopreservation partially decreased CXCR3 expression, and most assays used fresh PBMCs. A higher hydrophobicity marked the TRB CDR3s of CXCR3-positive naive cells versus CXCR3-negative naive cells. Researchers reported similar TRBV-TRBJ usage in naive CXCR3-negative and CXCR3-positive cells, though memory differed.

The sequence derives from a human donor in good health. Some clones in this sample may be carry-over from other donors' samples. The V and J genes are TRBV14 and TRBJ2-1; lacking DNA, the TRBD1 call made by TCRdb goes unchecked. The sequenced material came from naive CXCR3+ CD8+ T cells from blood. The subset was: CD45RO-CCR7+CD27+CD95- naive CD8+ T cells expressing CXCR3 (TNR3+). CDR3 in amino acids: CASSQGQGFRNEQFF.